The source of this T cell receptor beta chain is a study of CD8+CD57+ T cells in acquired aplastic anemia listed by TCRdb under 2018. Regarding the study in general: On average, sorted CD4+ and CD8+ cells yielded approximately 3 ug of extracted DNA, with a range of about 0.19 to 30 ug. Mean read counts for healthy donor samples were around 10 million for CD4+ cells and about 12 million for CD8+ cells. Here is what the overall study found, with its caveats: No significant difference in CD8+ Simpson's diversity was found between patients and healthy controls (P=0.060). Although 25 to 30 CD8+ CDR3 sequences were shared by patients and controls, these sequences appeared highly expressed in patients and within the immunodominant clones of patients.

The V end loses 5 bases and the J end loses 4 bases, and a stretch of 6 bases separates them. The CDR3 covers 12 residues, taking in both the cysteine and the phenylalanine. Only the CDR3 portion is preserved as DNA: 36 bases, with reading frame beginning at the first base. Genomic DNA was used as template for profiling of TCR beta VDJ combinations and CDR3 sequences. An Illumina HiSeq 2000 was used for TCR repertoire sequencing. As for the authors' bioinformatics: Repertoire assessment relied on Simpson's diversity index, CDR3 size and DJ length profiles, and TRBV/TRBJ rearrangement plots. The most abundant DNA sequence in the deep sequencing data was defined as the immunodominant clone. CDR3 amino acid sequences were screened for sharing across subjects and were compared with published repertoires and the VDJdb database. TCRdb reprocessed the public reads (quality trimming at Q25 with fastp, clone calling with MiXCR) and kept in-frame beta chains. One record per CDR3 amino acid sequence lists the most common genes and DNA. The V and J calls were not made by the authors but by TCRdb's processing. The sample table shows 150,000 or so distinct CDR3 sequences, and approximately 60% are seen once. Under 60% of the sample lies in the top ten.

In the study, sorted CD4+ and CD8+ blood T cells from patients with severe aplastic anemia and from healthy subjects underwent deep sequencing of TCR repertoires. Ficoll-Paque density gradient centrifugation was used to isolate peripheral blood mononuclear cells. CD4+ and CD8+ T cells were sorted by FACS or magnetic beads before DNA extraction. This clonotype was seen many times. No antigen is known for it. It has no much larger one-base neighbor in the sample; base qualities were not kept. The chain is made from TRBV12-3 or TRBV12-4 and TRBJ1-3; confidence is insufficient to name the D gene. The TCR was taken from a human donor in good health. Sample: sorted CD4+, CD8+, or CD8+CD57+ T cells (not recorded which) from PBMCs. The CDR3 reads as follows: CASSKGGNTIYF. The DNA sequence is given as TGTGCCAGCAGTAAAGGAGGAAACACCATATATTTT.